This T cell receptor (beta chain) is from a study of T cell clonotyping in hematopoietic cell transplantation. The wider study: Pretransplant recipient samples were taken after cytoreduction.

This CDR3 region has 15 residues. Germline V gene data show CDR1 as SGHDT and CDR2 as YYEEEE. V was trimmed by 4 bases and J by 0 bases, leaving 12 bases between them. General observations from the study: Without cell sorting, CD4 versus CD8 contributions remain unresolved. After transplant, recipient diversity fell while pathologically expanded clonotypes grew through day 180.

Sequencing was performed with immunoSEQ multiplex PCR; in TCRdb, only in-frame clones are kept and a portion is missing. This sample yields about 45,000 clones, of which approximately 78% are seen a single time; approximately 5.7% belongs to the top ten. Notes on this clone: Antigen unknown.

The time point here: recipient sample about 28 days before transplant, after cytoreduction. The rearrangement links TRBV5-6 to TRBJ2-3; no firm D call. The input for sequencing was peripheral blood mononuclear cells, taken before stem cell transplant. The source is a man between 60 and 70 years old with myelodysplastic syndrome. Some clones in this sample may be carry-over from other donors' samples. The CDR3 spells CASSPTEPSTDTQYF. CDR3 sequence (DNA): TGTGCCAGCAGCCCAACAGAGCCAAGCACAGATACGCAGTATTTT.